These 29 T cell receptor beta chains were all obtained from the same sample, sequenced in a study of CD8+CD57+ T cells in acquired aplastic anemia. Flow cytometry had shown expanded CD8+CD57+ cells in the patients chosen for sequencing. CDR3 and TCR beta VDJ profiling relied on a genomic DNA template. TCRdb redid the calling of the reads with MiXCR, one entry per CDR3 protein. The sample lists some 150,000 distinct CDR3 sequences, roughly two thirds occurring once. Sequencing was done on a sample of sorted CD4+, CD8+, or CD8+CD57+ T cells (not recorded which) from PBMCs. These receptors were collected from a human donor with aplastic anemia.

This chain uses TRBV4-1 with TRBJ2-7; 7 nucleotides line up with TRBD1. Germline V CDR1 and CDR2: MGHRA, YSYEKL. The ends lost 5 bases at V and 0 bases at J; junction bases unmatched: 4. The CDR3 consists of 14 residues. The CDR3 spells CASSETGLSYEQYF. In DNA form, the CDR3 reads TGCGCCAGCAGCGAGACAGGGCTCTCCTACGAGCAGTACTTC.

This sequence joins TRBV11-2 and TRBJ2-5; weak D call: TRBD1 (5 bases). In germline, CDR1 is SGHAT, CDR2 FQNNGV. CDR3 size: 14 residues. V dropped 3 bases and J dropped 5 bases, with 13 bases sitting between them. The chain's CDR3 is CASSFSDSGETQYF. As DNA, the CDR3 is TGTGCCAGCAGCTTCTCCGACAGTGGCGAGACCCAGTACTTC.

The chain recombines TRBV20-1 with TRBJ2-1, with D possibly TRBD2 on 5 matching bases. Germline V CDR1 and CDR2: DFQATT, SNEGSKA (reference sequence). The germline V and J ends were trimmed by 4 bases and 3 bases, with 10 bases remaining between them. CDR3 length equals 13 residues. The CDR3 nucleotides are TGCAGTGCTAAGGGCGGGTTCTACAATGAGCAGTTCTTC. Translated: CSAKGGFYNEQFF.

The J gene is TRBJ2-7, the V gene TRBV29-1, with TRBD2 matching over 7 bases. The CDR3 is 13 residues long. V was pared by 3 bases and J by 4 bases, with 6 bases of the junction left unmatched. Germline values: CDR1 SQVTM, CDR2 ANQGSEA. The CDR3 coding sequence is TGCAGCGTTGATGCGGGAGTGGGATACGAGCAGTACTTC. Its translation is CSVDAGVGYEQYF.

This clonotype was found a few times. This chain connects TRBV7-9 to TRBJ1-5; D might be TRBD1 (5 bases). V lost 5 bases, J lost 0 bases, and 17 bases lay in between. CDR3 length: 17 residues. CDR1 and CDR2 from the germline V gene are SEHNR and FQNEAQ (reference sequence). CDR3 sequence (DNA): TGTGCCAGCAGCCGGGGGGACGGCGTCTATAGCAATCAGCCCCAGCATTTT. Amino acid sequence: CASSRGDGVYSNQPQHF. Full variable domain (outside the CDR3, taken from reference TRBV7-9 and TRBJ1-5): DTGVSQNPRHKITKRGQNVTFRCDPISEHNRLYWYRQTLGQGPEFLTYFQNEAQLEKSRLLSDRFSAERPKGSFSTLEIQRTEQGDSAMYLCASSRGDGVYSNQPQHFGDGTRLSIL.

V usage is TRBV20-1 and J usage is TRBJ2-6; no definite D call. Germline V gives CDR1 DFQATT, CDR2 SNEGSKA (reference sequence). This CDR3 is 15 amino acids long. Trimming took 4 bases from V and 0 from J, leaving 10 bases between them. The CDR3 is CSAKGSPSGANVLTF. CDR3 in DNA: TGCAGTGCTAAGGGTAGCCCCTCTGGGGCCAACGTCCTGACTTTC.

This clonotype was seen many times. The chain is built from TRBV10-3 and TRBJ1-2; no reliable D call. CDR3 length equals 15 residues. The germline CDR1 and CDR2 sequences are ENHRY and SYGVKD. Trimming removed 0 bases at V and 7 bases at J, with 15 bases between. CDR3 in amino acids: CAISESMVEYSGYTF. CDR3 nucleotides: TGTGCCATCAGTGAGTCGATGGTAGAGTATAGTGGCTACACCTTC.

This clonotype has just one count. This chain uses TRBV4-2 with TRBJ2-5, with a possible D match to TRBD1 (7 bases). V gave up 4 bases and J gave up 2 bases, with 11 bases separating them. This CDR3 has 14 amino acids. Germline assignment: CDR1 LGHNA and CDR2 YNFKEQ. CDR3 region: CASSPTGRQETQYF. The CDR3 nucleotides are TGTGCCAGCAGCCCGACAGGGAGGCAAGAGACCCAGTACTTC.

In its sample, this clonotype was seen many times. The gene calls are TRBV6-2 or TRBV6-3 and TRBJ2-3, with a possible D match to TRBD1 (6 bases). The ends were cut back, 6 bases at V and 0 bases at J, with 13 bases in the middle. The CDR3 totals 15 residues. Germline V CDR1 and CDR2: MNHEY, SVGEGT. CDR3 in DNA: TGTGCCAGCAGCCACGGCAGGGGAAGCACAGATACGCAGTATTTT. Protein: CASSHGRGSTDTQYF.

The chain couples TRBV25-1 to TRBJ2-3; perhaps TRBD2 as D (6 bases). This CDR3 has 14 amino acids. The germline V gene has CDR1 MGHDK and CDR2 SYGVNS. V lost 5 bases to trimming and J lost 8 bases, with 17 bases between them. CDR3 sequence (DNA): TGTGCCAGCAGTAGCCATTATTTGGAGGGTACGCAGTATTTT. Protein product: CASSSHYLEGTQYF. The entire variable domain, with the rest obtained from reference TRBV25-1 and TRBJ2-3, is as follows: EADIYQTPRYLVIGTGKKITLECSQTMGHDKMYWYQQDPGMELHLIHYSYGVNSTEKGDLSSESTVSRIRTEHFPLTLESARPSHTSQYLCASSSHYLEGTQYFGPGTRLTVL.

This chain connects TRBV29-1 to TRBJ2-7, with a weak D call TRBD1 (5 bases). The germline gives CDR1 SQVTM, CDR2 ANQGSEA. V was pared by 7 bases and J by 2 bases, with 18 bases between. The CDR3 is 14 residues long. The CDR3 DNA reads TGCAGCGCGTTAGGGGATGGTTTCACCTACGAGCAGTACTTC. It encodes CSALGDGFTYEQYF.

The chain uses TRBV19 and TRBJ1-3; weak D call: TRBD1 (6 bases). Germline V gene sequence: CDR1 LNHDA, CDR2 SQIVND (reference sequence). Trimming cost V 8 bases and J 0 bases, with 11 bases left between them. This CDR3 spans 14 amino acids. CDR3 amino acids: CASAPDSSGNTIYF. CDR3 coding DNA: TGTGCCAGTGCCCCGGACAGCTCTGGAAACACCATATATTTT.

The J gene is TRBJ2-1, the V gene TRBV19; maybe TRBD1 (5 bases). The CDR3 has 13 amino acids. The V and J ends lost 1 base and 8 bases respectively, with 9 bases between them. Germline values: CDR1 LNHDA, CDR2 SQIVND (reference sequence). CDR3 bases: TGTGCCAGTAGTATAGGGCAGGGCGATGAGCAGTTCTTC. Protein: CASSIGQGDEQFF.

The V call is TRBV9, the J call TRBJ2-5; the D gene could be TRBD1 or TRBD2 (6 bases each). The CDR3 is 17 residues long. V shed 4 bases and J shed 5 bases, with 24 bases lying between them. From germline, CDR1 is SGDLS and CDR2 YYNGEE. CDR3 amino acids: CASSPSAKGGPYETQYF. CDR3 DNA: TGTGCCAGCAGCCCGTCGGCCAAGGGGGGACCCTACGAGACCCAGTACTTC.

The genes are TRBV12-3 or TRBV12-4 and TRBJ1-2; 8 nucleotides match TRBD1. The CDR3 sequence is 15 residues long. With V trimmed by 5 bases and J by 2 bases, 7 bases remained unmatched. CDR3 protein: CASSRRDRLNYGYTF. For the CDR3, the DNA is TGTGCCAGCAGTCGCCGGGACAGGCTGAACTATGGCTACACCTTC.

This sequence joins TRBV7-6 and TRBJ2-5; 8 bases are a match to TRBD1. The CDR3 is 12 residues long. The V segment lost 10 bases and the J segment 7 bases; nucleotides outside the gene matches: 8. CDR1 and CDR2 (germline): SGHVS, FNYEAQ. For the CDR3, the DNA is TGTGCCAAGATAGACAGGGGAGGGACCCAGTACTTC. Its protein product is CAKIDRGGTQYF.

This clonotype was seen only a few times. The rearrangement joins TRBV15 to TRBJ2-3, with unresolved D. This CDR3 is built from 13 residues. V was clipped by 5 bases and J by 0 bases, with 6 bases between them. Germline V lookup: CDR1 LNHNV, CDR2 YYDKDF (reference sequence). The CDR3: CATSGPSTDTQYF. In nucleotides, the CDR3 is TGTGCCACCAGCGGCCCTAGCACAGATACGCAGTATTTT.

This clonotype was recorded once. This CDR3 is CASSLTRLASTDTQYF. CDR3 in DNA: TGTGCCAGCAGCCTGACGAGACTAGCGAGCACAGATACGCAGTATTTT. The V gene is TRBV7-8, the J gene TRBJ2-3; 8 bases are shared with TRBD2. J was trimmed by 0 bases and V by 5 bases; bases with no gene match: 7. This CDR3 spans 16 amino acids. Germline V gives CDR1 SGHVS, CDR2 FQNEAQ.

This clonotype was counted between two and nine times. A read error may account for a junction end that differs from germline. This sequence joins TRBV10-2 and TRBJ2-3; tentative D call: TRBD2 (5 bases). The CDR3 has 15 amino acids. CDR1 and CDR2 (germline): WSHSY, SAAADI. The CDR3 nucleotides read TGCGCCAGCAGTGAGCCGGGGTCGAGCACGGATACGCAGTATTTT. Residues: CASSEPGSSTDTQYF.

This chain connects TRBV12-3 or TRBV12-4 to TRBJ1-1; D not resolved. The V and J ends lost 6 bases and 6 bases respectively, with 14 bases between them. CDR3 size: 13 residues. The CDR3 sequence is CASSPLPRAEAFF. Here the CDR3 DNA reads TGTGCCAGCAGCCCACTACCCCGGGCTGAAGCTTTCTTT.

This chain uses TRBV7-2 with TRBJ1-3, with D unclear. Germline V gives CDR1 SGHTA, CDR2 FQGNSA. V gave up 2 bases and J gave up 4 bases, with 9 bases separating them. This CDR3 contains 14 residues. The CDR3 region has the DNA TGTGCCAGCAGCTTAATCCAAGGCGGAAACACCATATATTTT. Translation gives CASSLIQGGNTIYF. Using reference TRBV7-2 and TRBJ1-3 for the parts outside the CDR3, the full variable domain is GAGVSQSPSNKVTEKGKDVELRCDPISGHTALYWYRQSLGQGLEFLIYFQGNSAPDKSGLPSDRFSAERTGGSVSTLTIQRTQQEDSAVYLCASSLIQGGNTIYFGEGSWLTVV.

V and J are TRBV7-8 and TRBJ2-7, with D hard to call. CDR3 length: 12 residues. Germline-derived CDR1 and CDR2 are SGHVS and FQNEAQ. V was shortened by 3 bases and J by 4 bases, with 7 bases between the two germline ends. CDR3 nucleotide sequence: TGTGCCAGCAGCTTTTCTAAGTACGAGCAGTACTTC. It specifies CASSFSKYEQYF.

V gene TRBV7-2 combines with J gene TRBJ2-3; D is uncertain. The V and J ends lost 3 bases and 6 bases respectively, with 13 bases between them. The germline gives CDR1 SGHTA, CDR2 FQGNSA. The CDR3 loop spans 14 amino acids. CDR3 in DNA: TGTGCCAGCAGCTTTGATAAGCTCCCCGATACGCAGTATTTT. This encodes CASSFDKLPDTQYF.

Note on this clonotype: A read error may explain this, as a much larger clone is one base away. The chain links TRBV9 to TRBJ1-5, with a tentative D call TRBD1 (5 bases). The CDR3 is 14 residues long. Germline lookup yields CDR1 SGDLS and CDR2 YYNGEE. The V gene lost 4 bases and the J gene lost 1 base, with 9 bases spanning the gap. The CDR3 here is CASSPRDSNQPQHF. DNA of the CDR3: TGTGCCAGCAGCCCCCGGGACAGCAATCAGCCCCAGCATTTT.

The chain uses TRBV2 and TRBJ1-4; a weak D match, TRBD1 (6 bases). V was clipped by 7 bases and J by 7 bases, with 13 bases between them. Germline CDR1 reads SNHLY; CDR2 reads FYNNEI. The CDR3 is made up of 13 amino acids. The CDR3 protein is CASIGEGGEKLFF. CDR3 nucleotides: TGTGCCAGCATTGGGGAGGGGGGTGAAAAACTGTTTTTT.

This chain links TRBV7-2 with TRBJ2-7; D may correspond to TRBD1 or TRBD2 (6 bases each). CDR3 length equals 16 residues. Per germline, CDR1 SGHTA and CDR2 FQGNSA. V lost 0 bases to trimming and J lost 5 bases, with 17 bases between them. The CDR3 region has the DNA TGTGCCAGCAGCTTAGCGGGGCGGAGGGGGGACAACGAGCAGTACTTC. This translates into CASSLAGRRGDNEQYF.

This chain connects TRBV11-2 to TRBJ2-5, with 7 bases identical to TRBD1. The ends lost 1 base at V and 4 bases at J; junction bases unmatched: 12. Germline CDR1 SGHAT, CDR2 FQNNGV. The CDR3 extends over 17 amino acids. This CDR3 is CASSLGPTGRLIETQYF. The CDR3 DNA sequence: TGTGCCAGCAGCTTAGGCCCGACAGGGAGATTAATAGAGACCCAGTACTTC.

V usage is TRBV15 and J usage is TRBJ2-7; D might be TRBD2 (6 bases). The V and J ends lost 2 bases and 2 bases respectively, with 13 bases between them. The CDR3 is 15 amino acids. Germline V gene data show CDR1 as LNHNV and CDR2 as YYDKDF (reference sequence). The CDR3 protein is CATSRSGTVAYEQYF. CDR3 in DNA: TGTGCCACCAGCAGATCCGGGACTGTTGCCTACGAGCAGTACTTC.

This clonotype was counted a few times. The chain joins TRBV5-5 to TRBJ2-7; D uncertain. The CDR3 consists of 14 residues. V lost 0 bases to trimming and J lost 1 base, with 8 bases between them. The germline gives CDR1 SGHKS, CDR2 YYEKEE (reference sequence). Written as DNA, the CDR3 is TGTGCCAGCAGCTTGGTTTTCGGTTCCTACGAGCAGTACTTC. It translates to CASSLVFGSYEQYF.